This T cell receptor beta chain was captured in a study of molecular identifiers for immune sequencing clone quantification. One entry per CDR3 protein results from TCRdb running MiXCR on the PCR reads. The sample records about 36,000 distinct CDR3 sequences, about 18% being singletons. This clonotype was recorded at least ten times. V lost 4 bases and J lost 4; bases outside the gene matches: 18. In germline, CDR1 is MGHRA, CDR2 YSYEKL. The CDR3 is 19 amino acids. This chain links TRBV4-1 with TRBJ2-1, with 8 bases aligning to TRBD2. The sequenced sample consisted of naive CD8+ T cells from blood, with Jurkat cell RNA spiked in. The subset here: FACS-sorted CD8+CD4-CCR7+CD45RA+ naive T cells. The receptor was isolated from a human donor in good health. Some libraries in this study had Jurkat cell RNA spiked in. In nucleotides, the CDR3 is TGCGCCAGCAGCCTCACGGTTCGAATAAGCGGGAGTTCTTACAATGAGCAGTTCTTC. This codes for CASSLTVRISGSSYNEQFF.